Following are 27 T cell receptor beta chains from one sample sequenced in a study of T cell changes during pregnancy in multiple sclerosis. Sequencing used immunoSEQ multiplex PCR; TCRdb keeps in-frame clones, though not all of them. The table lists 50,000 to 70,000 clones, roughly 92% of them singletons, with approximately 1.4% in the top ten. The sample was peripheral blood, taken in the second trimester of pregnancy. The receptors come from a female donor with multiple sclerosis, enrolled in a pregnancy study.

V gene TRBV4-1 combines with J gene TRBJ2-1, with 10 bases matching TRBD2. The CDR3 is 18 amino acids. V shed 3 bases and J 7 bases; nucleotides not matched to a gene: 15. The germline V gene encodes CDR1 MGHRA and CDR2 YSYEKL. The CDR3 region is CASSQRRLAGTEGNEQFF. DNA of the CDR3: TGCGCCAGCAGCCAGCGGAGACTAGCGGGTACCGAGGGGAATGAGCAGTTCTTC.

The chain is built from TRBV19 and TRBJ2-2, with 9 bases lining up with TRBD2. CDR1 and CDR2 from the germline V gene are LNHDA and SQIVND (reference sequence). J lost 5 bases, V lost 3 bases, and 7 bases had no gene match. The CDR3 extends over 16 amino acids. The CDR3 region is CASSMGSGRITGELFF. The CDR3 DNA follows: TGTGCCAGTAGTATGGGAAGCGGGAGGATAACCGGGGAGCTGTTTTTT.

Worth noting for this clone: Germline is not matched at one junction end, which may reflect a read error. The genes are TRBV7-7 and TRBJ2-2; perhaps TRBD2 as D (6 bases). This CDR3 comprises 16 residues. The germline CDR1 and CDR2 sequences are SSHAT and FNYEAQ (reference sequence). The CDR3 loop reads CASSLESGALPGELFF. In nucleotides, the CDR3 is TGTGCTAGCAGCTTAGAATCGGGAGCCTTGCCCGGGGAGCTGTTTTTT.

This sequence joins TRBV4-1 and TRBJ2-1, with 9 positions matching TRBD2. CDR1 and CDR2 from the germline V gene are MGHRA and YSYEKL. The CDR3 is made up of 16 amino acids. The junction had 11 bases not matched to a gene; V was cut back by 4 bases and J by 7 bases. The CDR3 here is CASSPRAGGPGNEQFF. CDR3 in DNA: TGCGCCAGCAGCCCGAGGGCGGGAGGGCCTGGGAATGAGCAGTTCTTC.

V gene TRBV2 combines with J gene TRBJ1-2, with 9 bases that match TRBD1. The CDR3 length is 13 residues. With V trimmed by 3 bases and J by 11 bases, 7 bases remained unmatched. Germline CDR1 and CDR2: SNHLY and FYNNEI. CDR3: CASSEGQGRGYTF. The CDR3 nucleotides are TGTGCCAGCAGTGAGGGACAGGGCCGGGGATACACCTTC.

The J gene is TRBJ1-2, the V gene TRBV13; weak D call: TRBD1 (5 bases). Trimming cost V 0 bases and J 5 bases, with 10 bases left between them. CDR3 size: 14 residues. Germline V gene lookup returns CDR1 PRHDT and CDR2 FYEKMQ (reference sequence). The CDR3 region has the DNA TGTGCCAGCAGCTTAGGAACCGGGGGATATGGCTACACCTTC. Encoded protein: CASSLGTGGYGYTF.

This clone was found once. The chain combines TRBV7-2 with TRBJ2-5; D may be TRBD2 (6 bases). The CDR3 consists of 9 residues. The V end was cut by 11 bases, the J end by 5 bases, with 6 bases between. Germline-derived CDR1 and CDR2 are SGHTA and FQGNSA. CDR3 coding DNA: TGTGCCGGGAGGGAGACCCAGTACTTC. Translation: CAGRETQYF. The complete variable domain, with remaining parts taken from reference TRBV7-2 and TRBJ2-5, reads GAGVSQSPSNKVTEKGKDVELRCDPISGHTALYWYRQSLGQGLEFLIYFQGNSAPDKSGLPSDRFSAERTGGSVSTLTIQRTQQEDSAVYLCAGRETQYFGPGTRLLVL.

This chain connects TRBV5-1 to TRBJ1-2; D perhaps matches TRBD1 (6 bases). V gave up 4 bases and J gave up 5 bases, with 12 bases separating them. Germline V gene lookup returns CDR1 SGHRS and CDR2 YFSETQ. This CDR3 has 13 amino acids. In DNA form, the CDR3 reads TGCGCCAGCAGCCCGGACAGCCCGTATGGCTACACCTTC. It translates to CASSPDSPYGYTF. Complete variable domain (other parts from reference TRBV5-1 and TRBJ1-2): KAGVTQTPRYLIKTRGQQVTLSCSPISGHRSVSWYQQTPGQGLQFLFEYFSETQRNKGNFPGRFSGRQFSNSRSEMNVSTLELGDSALYLCASSPDSPYGYTFGSGTRLTVV.

For the CDR3, the DNA is TGTGCCAGCAGTGACTCTGCTAGCGGGAGTGATACGCAGTATTTT. Encoded protein: CASSDSASGSDTQYF. The rearrangement uses TRBV6-4 and TRBJ2-3, with 10 bases that match TRBD2. Germline V gives CDR1 MRHNA, CDR2 SNTAGT. V trimming: 0 bases; J trimming: 6 bases; junction bases outside the gene matches: 3. CDR3 length equals 15 residues.

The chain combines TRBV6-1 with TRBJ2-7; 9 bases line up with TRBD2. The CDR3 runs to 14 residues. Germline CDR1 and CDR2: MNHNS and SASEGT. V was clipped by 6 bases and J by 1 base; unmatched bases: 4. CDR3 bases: TGTGCCAGCAGGGCGGGAGGGCCATCCTACGAGCAGTACTTC. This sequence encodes CASRAGGPSYEQYF.

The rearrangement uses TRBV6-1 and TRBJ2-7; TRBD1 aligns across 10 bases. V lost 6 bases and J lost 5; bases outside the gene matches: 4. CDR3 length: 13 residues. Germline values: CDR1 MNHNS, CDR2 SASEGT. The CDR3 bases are TGTGCCAGCAGGAGGACAGGGGGTAACGAGCAGTACTTC. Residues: CASRRTGGNEQYF.

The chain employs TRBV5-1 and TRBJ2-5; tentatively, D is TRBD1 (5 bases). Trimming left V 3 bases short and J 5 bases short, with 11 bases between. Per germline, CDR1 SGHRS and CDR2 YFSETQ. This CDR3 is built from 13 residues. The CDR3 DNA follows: TGCGCCAGCAGCTCGCAGGGTCAGGAGACCCAGTACTTC. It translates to CASSSQGQETQYF.

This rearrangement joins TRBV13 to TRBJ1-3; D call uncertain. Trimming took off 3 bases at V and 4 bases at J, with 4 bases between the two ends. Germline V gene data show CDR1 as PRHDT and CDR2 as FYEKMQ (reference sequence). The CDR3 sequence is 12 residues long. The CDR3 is CASSFGGNTIYF. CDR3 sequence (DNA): TGTGCCAGCAGCTTCGGGGGAAACACCATATATTTT.

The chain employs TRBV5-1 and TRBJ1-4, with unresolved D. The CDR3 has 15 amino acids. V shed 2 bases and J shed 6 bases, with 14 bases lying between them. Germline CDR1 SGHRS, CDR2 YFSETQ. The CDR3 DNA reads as TGCGCCAGCAGCTTCGTCCCGGAGGGTTATGAAAAACTGTTTTTT. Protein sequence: CASSFVPEGYEKLFF.

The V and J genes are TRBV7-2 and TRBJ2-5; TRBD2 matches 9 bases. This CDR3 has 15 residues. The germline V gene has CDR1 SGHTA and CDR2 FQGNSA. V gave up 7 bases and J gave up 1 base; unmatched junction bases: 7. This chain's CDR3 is CASTFRGRGQETQYF. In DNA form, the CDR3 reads TGTGCCAGCACCTTTCGCGGGAGGGGCCAAGAGACCCAGTACTTC.

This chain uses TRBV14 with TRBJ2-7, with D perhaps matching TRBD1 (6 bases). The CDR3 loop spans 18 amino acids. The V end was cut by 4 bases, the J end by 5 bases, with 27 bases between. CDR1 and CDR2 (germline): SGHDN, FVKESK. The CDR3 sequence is CASSRSPLKQGLYHEQYF. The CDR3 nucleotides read TGTGCCAGCAGCCGGTCTCCCCTAAAACAGGGCCTCTACCACGAGCAGTACTTC.

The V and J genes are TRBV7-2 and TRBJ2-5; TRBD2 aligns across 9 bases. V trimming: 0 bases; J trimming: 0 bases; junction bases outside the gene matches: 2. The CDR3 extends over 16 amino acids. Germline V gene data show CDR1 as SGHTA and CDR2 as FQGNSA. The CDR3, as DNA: TGTGCCAGCAGCTTAGCGGTAGCGGGAGACCAAGAGACCCAGTACTTC. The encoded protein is CASSLAVAGDQETQYF. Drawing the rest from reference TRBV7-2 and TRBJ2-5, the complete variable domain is GAGVSQSPSNKVTEKGKDVELRCDPISGHTALYWYRQSLGQGLEFLIYFQGNSAPDKSGLPSDRFSAERTGGSVSTLTIQRTQQEDSAVYLCASSLAVAGDQETQYFGPGTRLLVL.

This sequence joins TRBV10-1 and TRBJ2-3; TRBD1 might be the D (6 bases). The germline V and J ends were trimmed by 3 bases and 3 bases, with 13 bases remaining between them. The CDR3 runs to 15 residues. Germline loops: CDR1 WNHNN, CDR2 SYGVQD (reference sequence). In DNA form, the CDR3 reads TGCGCCAGCAGTGACCCCAGGGGCACGACAGATACGCAGTATTTT. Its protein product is CASSDPRGTTDTQYF.

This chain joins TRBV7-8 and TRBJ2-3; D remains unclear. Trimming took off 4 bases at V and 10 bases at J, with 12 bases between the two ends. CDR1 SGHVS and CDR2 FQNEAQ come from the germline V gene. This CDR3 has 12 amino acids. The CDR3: CASSSGRSAQYF. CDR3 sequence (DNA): TGTGCCAGCAGCTCAGGTCGTTCGGCGCAGTATTTT.

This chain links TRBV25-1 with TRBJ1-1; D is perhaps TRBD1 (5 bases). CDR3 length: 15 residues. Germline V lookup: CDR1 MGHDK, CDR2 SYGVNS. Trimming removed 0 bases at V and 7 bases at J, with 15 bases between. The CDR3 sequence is CASSEYPGGKIEAFF. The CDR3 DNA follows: TGTGCCAGCAGTGAATACCCGGGGGGTAAAATTGAAGCTTTCTTT.

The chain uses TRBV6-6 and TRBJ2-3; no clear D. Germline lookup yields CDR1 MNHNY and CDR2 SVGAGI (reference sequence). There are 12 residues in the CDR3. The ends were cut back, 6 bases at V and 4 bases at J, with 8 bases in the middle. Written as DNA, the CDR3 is TGTGCCAGCAGAACCCAGTCAGATACGCAGTATTTT. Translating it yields CASRTQSDTQYF.

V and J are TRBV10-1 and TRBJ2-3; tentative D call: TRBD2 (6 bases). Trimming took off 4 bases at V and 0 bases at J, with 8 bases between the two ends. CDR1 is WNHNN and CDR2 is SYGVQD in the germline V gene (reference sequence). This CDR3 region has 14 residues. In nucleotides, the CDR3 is TGCGCCAGCAGTGGGAGGGAGAGCACAGATACGCAGTATTTT. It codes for CASSGRESTDTQYF.

CDR3 protein: CASSYGQWKNYGYTF. CDR3 nucleotides: TGTGCCAGCAGTTATGGACAGTGGAAAAACTATGGCTACACCTTC. The chain employs TRBV5-6 and TRBJ1-2; TRBD1 might be the D (6 bases). Per the germline V gene, CDR1 is SGHDT and CDR2 is YYEEEE. This CDR3 has 15 amino acids. Trimming removed 5 bases from V and 2 bases from J, with 16 bases in between.

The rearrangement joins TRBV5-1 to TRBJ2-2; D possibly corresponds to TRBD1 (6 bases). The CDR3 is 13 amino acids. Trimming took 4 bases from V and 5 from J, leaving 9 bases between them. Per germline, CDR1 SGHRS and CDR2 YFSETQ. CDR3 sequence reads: CASSRGQTGELFF. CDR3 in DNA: TGCGCCAGCAGCAGAGGACAGACCGGGGAGCTGTTTTTT.

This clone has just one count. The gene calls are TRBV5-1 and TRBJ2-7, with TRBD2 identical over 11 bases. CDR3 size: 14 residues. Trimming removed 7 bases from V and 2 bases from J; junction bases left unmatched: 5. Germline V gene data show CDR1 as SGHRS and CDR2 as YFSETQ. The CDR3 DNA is TGCGCCAGCGGTAGGACTAGCGGGCCCTACGAGCAGTACTTC. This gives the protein CASGRTSGPYEQYF.

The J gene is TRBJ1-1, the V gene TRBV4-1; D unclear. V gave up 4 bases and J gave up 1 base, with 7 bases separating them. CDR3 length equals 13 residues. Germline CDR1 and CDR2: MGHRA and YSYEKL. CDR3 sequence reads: CASSPSGNTEAFF. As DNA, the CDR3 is TGCGCCAGCAGCCCCTCGGGGAACACTGAAGCTTTCTTT.

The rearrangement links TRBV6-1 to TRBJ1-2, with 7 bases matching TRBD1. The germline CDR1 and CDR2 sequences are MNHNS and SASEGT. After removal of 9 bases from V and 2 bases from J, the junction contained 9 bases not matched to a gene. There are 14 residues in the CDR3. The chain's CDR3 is CASKSRDRNYGYTF. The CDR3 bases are TGTGCCAGTAAAAGTCGGGACAGAAACTATGGCTACACCTTC.